The next 19 T cell receptor beta chains were all read from a single sample in a study of blood T cell repertoires in COVID-19. The data were produced by immunoSEQ multiplex PCR, yet TCRdb's version contains in-frame clones alone and is incomplete. The sample includes 200,000 to 250,000 clones, 75% to 90% seen only once; the top ten take over 7%. The sample was peripheral blood. Every receptor here comes from a woman of 80 years or more with COVID-19, enrolled during active disease.

In its sample, this clone was seen a few times. The rearrangement links TRBV5-1 to TRBJ2-1, with 10 bases lining up with TRBD1. J was trimmed by 6 bases and V by 0 bases; bases with no gene match: 9. Germline V gene sequence: CDR1 SGHRS, CDR2 YFSETQ. CDR3 length: 17 residues. In DNA form, the CDR3 reads TGCGCCAGCAGCTTGGTTGGGACAGGGGACTTTGGCAATGAGCAGTTCTTC. This codes for CASSLVGTGDFGNEQFF.

The V call is TRBV7-9, the J call TRBJ1-2; no definite D call. This CDR3 comprises 12 residues. The V and J ends lost 5 bases and 10 bases respectively, with 14 bases between them. Germline V gene lookup returns CDR1 SEHNR and CDR2 FQNEAQ (reference sequence). The CDR3 sequence: CASSPWAPAYTF. The CDR3 DNA reads TGTGCCAGCAGCCCTTGGGCTCCGGCCTACACCTTC.

J is TRBJ2-2 and V is TRBV30; TRBD1 aligns across 7 bases. The CDR3 is made up of 12 amino acids. Losses at the gene ends were 3 bases for V and 7 bases for J; bases not matched to a gene: 2. Germline CDR1 reads GTSNPN; CDR2 reads SVGIG (reference sequence). CDR3 DNA: TGTGCCTGGAGCCCAGGGGGCGGGGAGCTGTTTTTT. This sequence encodes CAWSPGGGELFF.

The J gene is TRBJ2-7, the V gene TRBV4-1, with a possible D match to TRBD2 (6 bases). Trimming took off 4 bases at V and 0 bases at J, with 16 bases between the two ends. CDR1 and CDR2 from the germline V gene are MGHRA and YSYEKL. The CDR3 runs to 16 residues. CDR3 sequence: CASSPEEGPVSYEQYF. Written as DNA, the CDR3 is TGCGCCAGCAGCCCTGAGGAGGGGCCCGTCTCCTACGAGCAGTACTTC.

The chain has TRBV7-9 and TRBJ2-2; 7 bases match TRBD1. This CDR3 spans 17 amino acids. CDR1 and CDR2 from the germline V gene are SEHNR and FQNEAQ (reference sequence). V shed 0 bases and J 6 bases; nucleotides not matched to a gene: 10. The CDR3: CASSLAALQGFAGELFF. For the CDR3, the DNA is TGTGCCAGCAGCTTAGCAGCTCTACAGGGGTTCGCCGGGGAGCTGTTTTTT.

CDR3 protein: CASSNPGVNYGYTF. The CDR3 DNA sequence: TGTGCCAGCAGCAATCCGGGAGTTAACTATGGCTACACCTTC. The gene calls are TRBV11-1 and TRBJ1-2; the D is unclear. V lost 5 bases and J 1 base, leaving 11 bases between the germline ends. CDR1 and CDR2 (germline): SGHAT, FQDESV (reference sequence). This CDR3 contains 14 residues.

V and J are TRBV18 and TRBJ2-7, with TRBD1 matching over 9 bases. CDR3 length: 15 amino acids. Germline loops: CDR1 KGHSH, CDR2 LQKENI. V lost 1 base and J lost 4; bases outside the gene matches: 5. CDR3 region: CASSPRGTGTYEQYF. Written as DNA, the CDR3 is TGTGCCAGCTCACCACGAGGGACAGGGACGTACGAGCAGTACTTC. Together with reference TRBV18 and TRBJ2-7, the CDR3 gives the full variable domain: NAGVMQNPRHLVRRRGQEARLRCSPMKGHSHVYWYRQLPEEGLKFMVYLQKENIIDESGMPKERFSAEFPKEGPSILRIQQVVRGDSAAYFCASSPRGTGTYEQYFGPGTRLTVT.

This clone was picked up one time. The J gene is TRBJ1-1, the V gene TRBV10-3; no clear D. This CDR3 region has 13 residues. Trimming cost V 9 bases and J 4 bases, with 15 bases left between them. The germline V gene encodes CDR1 ENHRY and CDR2 SYGVKD. The CDR3 DNA is TGTGCCATGCGGTCGGCGGTGGGCACTGAAGCTTTCTTT. Protein sequence: CAMRSAVGTEAFF.

V usage is TRBV18 and J usage is TRBJ1-1; 11 bases are a match to TRBD1. V dropped 3 bases and J dropped 5; count of bases not matched to a gene: 5. The CDR3 is made up of 15 amino acids. The germline V gene encodes CDR1 KGHSH and CDR2 LQKENI. CDR3 bases: TGTGCCAGCTCACCGTTGGACAGGGGGCCGACTGAAGCTTTCTTT. The encoded protein is CASSPLDRGPTEAFF.

The V gene is TRBV2, the J gene TRBJ1-1; no firm D call. V dropped 7 bases and J dropped 4 bases, with 13 bases sitting between them. This CDR3 has 13 residues. Germline V lookup: CDR1 SNHLY, CDR2 FYNNEI. The CDR3 here is CASMREGSTEAFF. In nucleotides, the CDR3 is TGTGCCAGCATGAGGGAGGGATCCACTGAAGCTTTCTTT.

The rearrangement uses TRBV18 and TRBJ1-3; possible D gene TRBD1, 6 bases. The V end was cut by 2 bases, the J end by 4 bases, with 12 bases between. This CDR3 is built from 15 residues. Germline lookup yields CDR1 KGHSH and CDR2 LQKENI. CDR3 sequence reads: CASSPGGNAGNTIYF. CDR3 bases: TGTGCCAGCTCACCAGGGGGCAATGCCGGAAACACCATATATTTT.

The chain is built from TRBV30 and TRBJ1-2; 8 bases map to TRBD1. This CDR3 spans 15 amino acids. Looked up from germline, CDR1 is GTSNPN and CDR2 is SVGIG (reference sequence). The V segment lost 1 base and the J segment 8 bases; nucleotides outside the gene matches: 12. The CDR3 coding sequence is TGTGCCTGGAGTGACCAGGGGGCTTCGGTAAAAGGCTACACCTTC. Translating it yields CAWSDQGASVKGYTF.

The genes are TRBV10-2 and TRBJ1-2; D gene ambiguous. V was clipped by 5 bases and J by 2 bases, with 9 bases between them. This CDR3 has 13 amino acids. From germline, CDR1 is WSHSY and CDR2 SAAADI. The CDR3 DNA is TGCGCCAGCAGTCAGGCTCCCAACTATGGCTACACCTTC. Protein sequence: CASSQAPNYGYTF.

CDR3 amino acids: CASSPGSDLLRLRSLLGYTF. CDR3 coding DNA: TGTGCCAGCAGTCCTGGCTCCGATCTACTACGACTTCGCTCCTTATTAGGCTACACCTTC. The rearrangement uses TRBV27 and TRBJ1-2, with D unclear. The CDR3 has 20 residues. The V end lost 5 bases, the J end lost 8 bases, and 36 bases lay between the germline ends. Per the germline V gene, CDR1 is MNHEY and CDR2 is SMNVEV (reference sequence).

V is TRBV9 and J is TRBJ1-2, with 7 bases identical to TRBD1. The V gene end was trimmed by 7 bases and the J gene end by 1 base; junction bases not matched to a gene: 7. Germline CDR1 SGDLS, CDR2 YYNGEE. CDR3 length equals 14 residues. The chain's CDR3 is CASGRQGLNYGYTF. CDR3 coding DNA: TGTGCCAGCGGTCGACAGGGTCTTAACTATGGCTACACCTTC.

This rearrangement joins TRBV7-6 to TRBJ2-1; D perhaps matches TRBD2 (6 bases). This CDR3 region has 15 residues. Trimming cost V 4 bases and J 5 bases, with 15 bases left between them. The germline V gene encodes CDR1 SGHVS and CDR2 FNYEAQ. CDR3 protein: CASSWDPSDHNEQFF. The CDR3 nucleotides read TGTGCCAGCAGCTGGGATCCTAGCGATCACAATGAGCAGTTCTTC. The variable domain in full, completed from reference TRBV7-6 and TRBJ2-1, reads GAGVSQSPRYKVTKRGQDVALRCDPISGHVSLYWYRQALGQGPEFLTYFNYEAQQDKSGLPNDRFSAERPEGSISTLTIQRTEQRDSAMYRCASSWDPSDHNEQFFGPGTRLTVL.

The chain joins TRBV11-3 to TRBJ2-1; a possible D gene is TRBD2 (5 bases). Looked up from germline, CDR1 is SGHNT and CDR2 is YENEEA. The V and J ends lost 5 bases and 1 base respectively, with 9 bases between them. The CDR3 covers 14 residues. CDR3 nucleotides: TGTGCCAGCAGCCGGGGAAAATCCTACAATGAGCAGTTCTTC. Translation gives CASSRGKSYNEQFF.

The chain is built from TRBV10-3 and TRBJ1-2; D is undetermined. The CDR3 sequence is 13 residues long. Trimming took off 2 bases at V and 4 bases at J, with 8 bases between the two ends. In germline, CDR1 is ENHRY, CDR2 SYGVKD. For the CDR3, the DNA is TGTGCCATCAGTGAGGCGAGATCCTATGGCTACACCTTC. This codes for CAISEARSYGYTF.

V usage is TRBV7-2 and J usage is TRBJ2-1; D remains ambiguous. The CDR3 has 15 amino acids. Trimming shortened V by 5 bases and J by 1 base, and 12 bases separated the two germline ends. Germline V gene lookup returns CDR1 SGHTA and CDR2 FQGNSA. As DNA, the CDR3 is TGTGCCAGCAGCCGTCCCCCTGTTTCCTACAATGAGCAGTTCTTC. It yields the protein CASSRPPVSYNEQFF.